Below are 24 T cell receptor beta chains sequenced from a single sample in a study of blood T cell repertoires in COVID-19 (dated by TCRdb to about 2020). Libraries were constructed by the immunoSEQ multiplex PCR assay. The source is immuneACCESS, and TCRdb retained only in-frame sequences with V and J called. Part of the clones is not carried over; for the studies checked, unresolved V genes explain less than half of this, and the remainder is unexplained. In all, the sample holds a few hundred thousand clones, and nearly 90% of those were seen once. 0.95% to 1.3% of the sample lies in the top ten. The specimen was peripheral blood. These receptor sequences come from a woman between 40 and 55 years old with COVID-19, enrolled during active disease.

The chain links TRBV19 to TRBJ1-4; tentatively, D is TRBD1 (5 bases). Germline assignment: CDR1 LNHDA and CDR2 SQIVND (reference sequence). Deletions cut 6 bases from V and 3 bases from J, with 14 bases between. This CDR3 is built from 15 residues. DNA of the CDR3: TGTGCCAGTAGAGGCCACACAGGTCCTAATGAAAAACTGTTTTTT. Translated, it gives CASRGHTGPNEKLFF.

This clone was counted a single time. V usage is TRBV18 and J usage is TRBJ2-7; 7 positions match TRBD2. The V segment lost 4 bases and the J segment 7 bases; nucleotides outside the gene matches: 4. The CDR3 extends over 12 amino acids. The V gene's germline CDR1 is KGHSH and CDR2 LQKENI. The CDR3 loop reads CASSLRTSEQYF. DNA for the CDR3: TGTGCCAGCTCACTCAGGACTAGTGAGCAGTACTTC.

The CDR3 reads CATTTSGTETQYF. The CDR3 region has the DNA TGTGCCACTACGACTAGCGGGACCGAGACCCAGTACTTC. The chain is built from TRBV30 and TRBJ2-5, with 11 bases aligning to TRBD2. V lost 8 bases, J lost 5 bases, and 7 bases stayed unmatched. CDR1 and CDR2 from the germline V gene are GTSNPN and SVGIG (reference sequence). CDR3 size: 13 residues.

The genes are TRBV12-3 or TRBV12-4 and TRBJ2-7, with D perhaps matching TRBD1 (5 bases). CDR3 length equals 11 residues. V was shortened by 4 bases and J by 9 bases, with 10 bases between the two germline ends. CDR3 coding DNA: TGTGCCAGCAGTTCCAGAAGGGGGCAGTACTTC. It specifies CASSSRRGQYF.

The V and J genes are TRBV28 and TRBJ2-7; tentatively, D is TRBD2 (6 bases). Germline V gives CDR1 MDHEN, CDR2 SYDVKM. V was cut by 5 bases and J by 1 base, with 12 bases left in between. The CDR3 consists of 14 residues. The CDR3 is CASSPPGTSYEQYF. The CDR3 nucleotides read TGTGCCAGCAGTCCACCCGGGACTTCCTACGAGCAGTACTTC. Based on the CDR3 plus reference TRBV28 and TRBJ2-7, the full variable domain is DVKVTQSSRYLVKRTGEKVFLECVQDMDHENMFWYRQDPGLGLRLIYFSYDVKMKEKGDIPEGYSVSREKKERFSLILESASTNQTSMYLCASSPPGTSYEQYFGPGTRLTVT.

This sequence joins TRBV29-1 and TRBJ1-1; 7 nucleotides align to TRBD1. The CDR3 covers 14 residues. V was clipped by 4 bases and J by 2 bases; unmatched bases: 7. Germline values: CDR1 SQVTM, CDR2 ANQGSEA. The CDR3 DNA reads TGCAGCGTTGCCCTCGACAGGGTAAACACTGAAGCTTTCTTT. This encodes CSVALDRVNTEAFF. Based on the CDR3 plus reference TRBV29-1 and TRBJ1-1, the full variable domain is SAVISQKPSRDICQRGTSLTIQCQVDSQVTMMFWYRQQPGQSLTLIATANQGSEATYESGFVIDKFPISRPNLTFSTLTVSNMSPEDSSIYLCSVALDRVNTEAFFGQGTRLTVV.

In nucleotides, the CDR3 is TGTGCCAGCAGCTACGCTGGAGGCAATGAGCAGTTCTTC. It is translated as CASSYAGGNEQFF. The J gene is TRBJ2-1, the V gene TRBV11-3, with D possibly matching TRBD2 (5 bases). V lost 4 bases and J lost 6, with 10 bases in between. Germline V lookup: CDR1 SGHNT, CDR2 YENEEA. The CDR3 consists of 13 residues.

The V and J genes are TRBV18 and TRBJ1-3; D is undetermined. V was pared by 3 bases and J by 2 bases, with 8 bases between. CDR3 length equals 14 residues. The germline gives CDR1 KGHSH, CDR2 LQKENI. CDR3 DNA: TGTGCCAGCTCACCTCGACTGACTGGAAACACCATATATTTT. Translated, it gives CASSPRLTGNTIYF.

The DNA of the CDR3 is TGCGCCAGCAGCTTGGGACAGTCGAAAGAGACCCAGTACTTC. Encoded protein: CASSLGQSKETQYF. The J gene is TRBJ2-5, the V gene TRBV5-1, with TRBD1 as a possible D gene (5 bases). The germline V gene encodes CDR1 SGHRS and CDR2 YFSETQ. Trimming removed 0 bases from V and 3 bases from J, with 9 bases in between. The CDR3 totals 14 residues. The whole variable domain, remainder taken from reference TRBV5-1 and TRBJ2-5, is KAGVTQTPRYLIKTRGQQVTLSCSPISGHRSVSWYQQTPGQGLQFLFEYFSETQRNKGNFPGRFSGRQFSNSRSEMNVSTLELGDSALYLCASSLGQSKETQYFGPGTRLLVL.

The rearrangement uses TRBV5-1 and TRBJ2-7; tentatively, D is TRBD1 (6 bases). V lost 4 bases and J 4 bases, leaving 9 bases between the germline ends. The CDR3 loop spans 12 amino acids. Germline assignment: CDR1 SGHRS and CDR2 YFSETQ. The CDR3 region is CASSVQGYEQYF. The CDR3, as DNA: TGCGCCAGCAGCGTACAGGGTTACGAGCAGTACTTC.

The V and J genes are TRBV5-4 and TRBJ2-1; D possibly corresponds to TRBD1 (6 bases). CDR3 length equals 15 residues. Germline assignment: CDR1 SGHNT and CDR2 YYREEE (reference sequence). V was trimmed by 3 bases and J by 7 bases, leaving 17 bases between them. CDR3 DNA: TGTGCCAGCAGCTATAACCTGGGTAGGGGGAATGAGCAGTTCTTC. Translated, it gives CASSYNLGRGNEQFF.

This chain links TRBV6-6 with TRBJ2-2, with 7 bases fitting TRBD1. The V gene's germline CDR1 is MNHNY and CDR2 SVGAGI (reference sequence). Germline trimming cut 6 bases from V and 6 bases from J; bases unmatched to any gene: 7. This CDR3 region has 14 residues. The CDR3 nucleotides are TGTGCCAGCAGGAATACAGGGGTCGCCGGGGAGCTGTTTTTT. Amino acid sequence: CASRNTGVAGELFF.

V is TRBV6-2 or TRBV6-3 and J is TRBJ2-7; D gene unclear. CDR1 and CDR2 (germline): MNHEY, SVGEGT. The CDR3 runs 19 residues. Trimming removed 0 bases at V and 0 bases at J, with 21 bases between. CDR3 in amino acids: CASSYSTVPSTHSSYEQYF. CDR3 sequence (DNA): TGTGCCAGCAGTTACTCGACCGTCCCATCGACACATAGCTCCTACGAGCAGTACTTC.

This clone was seen only once. The rearrangement uses TRBV3-1 (or the pseudogene TRBV3-2) and TRBJ2-7; perhaps TRBD2 as D (6 bases). Germline V CDR1 and CDR2: LGHDT, YNNKEL (reference sequence). V was shortened by 4 bases and J by 2 bases, with 15 bases between the two germline ends. The CDR3 runs to 15 residues. Written as DNA, the CDR3 is TGTGCCAGCAGCCCGACATGGGGGGAGACCTACGAGCAGTACTTC. It translates to CASSPTWGETYEQYF.

The chain combines TRBV25-1 with TRBJ1-1, with a weak D call TRBD1 (5 bases). There are 15 residues in the CDR3. Germline CDR1 is MGHDK and CDR2 is SYGVNS. Trimming took 5 bases from V and 5 from J, leaving 18 bases between them. CDR3 in amino acids: CASSPRAGRGTEAFF. DNA for the CDR3: TGTGCCAGCAGTCCCCGGGCGGGGCGGGGGACTGAAGCTTTCTTT.

The V and J genes are TRBV18 and TRBJ1-1; D remains ambiguous. This CDR3 has 14 residues. CDR1 KGHSH and CDR2 LQKENI come from the germline V gene. V shed 7 bases and J shed 6 bases, with 18 bases lying between them. CDR3 sequence (DNA): TGTGCCAGCTTGCCGACTATTGAACCCCCTGAAGCTTTCTTT. This encodes CASLPTIEPPEAFF.

V is TRBV19 and J is TRBJ2-2; D is ambiguous. Per germline, CDR1 LNHDA and CDR2 SQIVND (reference sequence). The CDR3 is made up of 16 amino acids. V gave up 0 bases and J gave up 5 bases, with 13 bases separating them. CDR3 nucleotides: TGTGCCAGTAGTATAGAAAGCAGACTGCAAACCGGGGAGCTGTTTTTT. Translating it yields CASSIESRLQTGELFF.

CDR3 DNA: TGTGCCAGCAGTTACTCCGGTACGGGCACTGAAGCTTTCTTT. Translating it yields CASSYSGTGTEAFF. The chain employs TRBV6-5 and TRBJ1-1; no firm D call. CDR1 MNHEY and CDR2 SVGAGI come from the germline V gene. There are 14 residues in the CDR3. The V and J ends lost 0 bases and 4 bases respectively, with 9 bases between them.

V is TRBV6-6 and J is TRBJ2-5, with D perhaps TRBD1 (6 bases). The CDR3 runs to 14 residues. Trimming cost V 2 bases and J 2 bases, with 9 bases left between them. Germline V gives CDR1 MNHNY, CDR2 SVGAGI (reference sequence). The CDR3 bases are TGTGCCAGCAGTTACGGAAGGGGGCAAGAGACCCAGTACTTC. Protein: CASSYGRGQETQYF.

The chain employs TRBV28 and TRBJ2-2; D may be TRBD1 (5 bases). Looked up from germline, CDR1 is MDHEN and CDR2 is SYDVKM. The V end lost 5 bases, the J end lost 2 bases, and 9 bases lay between the germline ends. CDR3 size: 14 residues. Written as DNA, the CDR3 is TGTGCCAGCAGTCCCGGACATAACACCGGGGAGCTGTTTTTT. Encoded protein: CASSPGHNTGELFF.

Only one count was recorded for this clone. The V gene is TRBV3-1 (or the pseudogene TRBV3-2), the J gene TRBJ2-7; 8 bases align to TRBD2. Unmatched junction bases numbered 4, after V lost 3 bases and J lost 0 bases. Looked up from germline, CDR1 is LGHDT and CDR2 is YNNKEL (reference sequence). The CDR3 loop spans 15 amino acids. In DNA, the CDR3 is TGTGCCAGCAGCCAGGGACTAGGTCTCTCCTACGAGCAGTACTTC. Its translation: CASSQGLGLSYEQYF.

CDR3 sequence reads: CASRFHAGGGNTIYF. The CDR3 DNA follows: TGTGCCAGCAGATTCCATGCCGGGGGGGGAAACACCATATATTTT. The chain combines TRBV6-5 with TRBJ1-3; perhaps TRBD1 as D (5 bases). CDR1 and CDR2 from the germline V gene are MNHEY and SVGAGI. Trimming removed 6 bases at V and 4 bases at J, with 16 bases between. CDR3 size: 15 residues.

This chain joins TRBV9 and TRBJ2-1, with 9 bases aligning to TRBD2. The CDR3 runs 15 residues. CDR1 SGDLS and CDR2 YYNGEE come from the germline V gene. Losses at the gene ends were 4 bases for V and 2 bases for J; bases not matched to a gene: 4. CDR3 protein: CASSPRLAAYNEQFF. CDR3 bases: TGTGCCAGCAGCCCCCGACTAGCGGCCTACAATGAGCAGTTCTTC.

This clone was detected a few times. The chain carries TRBV28 and TRBJ2-1; 9 bases match TRBD2. Germline-derived CDR1 and CDR2 are MDHEN and SYDVKM. The V and J ends lost 5 bases and 9 bases, in that order; junction bases with no gene match: 11. This CDR3 is built from 15 residues. CDR3 DNA: TGTGCCAGCAGTAAGGGGGCGGGAGGGCCACGTGAGCAGTTCTTC. This translates into CASSKGAGGPREQFF.